A single sample gave rise to the 10 T cell receptor beta chains below, sequenced in a study of T cells in Graves' hyperthyroidism and ophthalmopathy. RNA transcripts yielded amplified TCR beta CDR3 regions. The HTBI set primed first-round TCR CDR3 RT-PCR. TCRdb analysed the multiplex PCR reads with MiXCR anew, one entry per CDR3 protein. The repertoire holds roughly 350,000 distinct CDR3 sequences, with approximately 15% as singletons. Material for sequencing was blood. Receptors originate from a woman aged 25 to 39 with Graves' hyperthyroidism.

This clonotype was seen many times. The rearrangement links TRBV11-3 to TRBJ1-1; 7 nucleotides line up with TRBD1. CDR1 is SGHNT, CDR2 YENEEA, per germline. The CDR3 consists of 16 residues. J gave up 6 bases and V 0 bases, and 10 bases lay outside the gene matches. The CDR3: CASSLDGGQPGSEAFF. The CDR3 region has the DNA TGTGCCAGCAGCTTAGACGGGGGACAGCCAGGCTCTGAAGCTTTCTTT. Full variable domain (missing parts from reference TRBV11-3 and TRBJ1-1): EAGVVQSPRYKIIEKKQPVAFWCNPISGHNTLYWYLQNLGQGPELLIRYENEEAVDDSQLPKDRFSAERLKGVDSTLKIQPAELGDSAVYLCASSLDGGQPGSEAFFGQGTRLTVV.

Of note for this clonotype: With a much larger clone just one base away, this may be a read error. The CDR3 end shows no conserved phenylalanine or tryptophan, and so a read error is likely. The DNA of the CDR3 is TGTGCCAGCAGTGCCCAGGGGGACGAGCAGTACTCC. Its translation: CASSAQGDEQYS. The rearrangement links TRBV27 to TRBJ2-7; TRBD1 aligns across 7 bases. The CDR3 consists of 12 residues. The ends lost 5 bases at V and 5 bases at J; junction bases unmatched: 3. Per germline, CDR1 MNHEY and CDR2 SMNVEV (reference sequence).

DNA for the CDR3: TGCAGTGCTAGTAGCGGGAGAACGAGGAATGAGCAGTTCTTC. This translates into CSASSGRTRNEQFF. This chain uses TRBV20-1 with TRBJ2-1; TRBD2 aligns across 9 bases. J was trimmed by 7 bases and V by 3 bases; bases with no gene match: 7. This CDR3 has 14 amino acids. In germline, CDR1 is DFQATT, CDR2 SNEGSKA (reference sequence).

V is TRBV10-3 and J is TRBJ2-1; 8 nucleotides line up with TRBD2. Germline V gene data show CDR1 as ENHRY and CDR2 as SYGVKD. The junction had 7 bases not matched to a gene; V was cut back by 8 bases and J by 4 bases. The CDR3 is 14 amino acids. DNA of the CDR3: TGTGCCATCCTTAGCGGGATCGGGTACAATGAGCAGTTCTTC. This sequence encodes CAILSGIGYNEQFF.

J is TRBJ1-2 and V is TRBV19, with D perhaps matching TRBD1 (6 bases). Germline CDR1 is LNHDA and CDR2 is SQIVND (reference sequence). Trimming removed 4 bases at V and 13 bases at J, with 19 bases between. The CDR3 sequence is 13 residues long. The CDR3 protein is CASSTPGGRVFTF. The CDR3 coding sequence is TGTGCCAGTAGTACGCCCGGGGGCAGGGTGTTCACCTTC.

This clonotype was detected many times. This sequence joins TRBV24-1 and TRBJ2-1; D might be TRBD1 or TRBD2, each matching 5 bases. CDR3 size: 17 residues. The germline gives CDR1 KGHDR, CDR2 SFDVKD. Deletions cut 5 bases from V and 0 bases from J, with 16 bases between. Here the CDR3 reads CATSVRDGKSSYNEQFF. The CDR3 coding sequence is TGTGCCACCAGTGTCCGGGACGGGAAAAGCTCCTACAATGAGCAGTTCTTC.

This clonotype was detected a few times. CDR3 sequence: CASSSHRTLDYEQYF. CDR3 coding DNA: TGTGCCAGCAGCTCCCACAGGACCCTCGACTACGAGCAGTACTTC. The chain links TRBV7-9 to TRBJ2-7; possible D gene TRBD1, 5 bases. The CDR3 sequence is 15 residues long. V was pared by 4 bases and J by 3 bases, with 16 bases between. The germline V gene has CDR1 SEHNR and CDR2 FQNEAQ (reference sequence).

This chain connects TRBV6-1 to TRBJ1-6, with a tentative D call TRBD1 (5 bases). This CDR3 comprises 14 residues. Germline CDR1 MNHNS, CDR2 SASEGT. The ends were cut back, 5 bases at V and 8 bases at J, with 13 bases in the middle. CDR3 protein: CASSRTGTDSPLHF. The CDR3 nucleotides read TGTGCCAGCAGTCGGACGGGGACGGATTCACCCCTCCACTTT.

This clonotype was seen repeatedly, ten times or more. This rearrangement joins TRBV20-1 to TRBJ2-5, with D perhaps TRBD2 (5 bases). CDR3 size: 12 residues. Trimming stripped 6 bases from V and 5 bases from J, with 13 bases between. Looked up from germline, CDR1 is DFQATT and CDR2 is SNEGSKA (reference sequence). The CDR3 sequence: CSAVLAGETQYF. CDR3 in DNA: TGCAGTGCCGTGCTAGCAGGCGAGACCCAGTACTTC.

This clonotype was detected many times. V usage is TRBV20-1 and J usage is TRBJ1-6; D may be TRBD1 (6 bases). The CDR3 length is 16 residues. Trimming pared 0 bases from V and 6 bases from J, leaving 15 bases between. CDR1 and CDR2 from the germline V gene are DFQATT and SNEGSKA (reference sequence). CDR3 sequence (DNA): TGCAGTGCTAGAGATCCCCTTCAAGGGGGTAATTCACCCCTCCACTTT. Its translation: CSARDPLQGGNSPLHF.